This TCR beta chain is from a study of cytomegalovirus exposure and HLA in healthy donors (dated by TCRdb to the late 2010s). About the investigation overall: In an earlier analysis of about 560 of the donors, 276 Gb of sequence data and 100 million or so unique TCR beta sequences from 150 million to 200 million T cells were reported. Along with the approximately 700-subject first cohort, a separate validation cohort of over a hundred different subjects was used. Among some 410 genotyped donors of the cohort, an average of around 240,000 unique TCR beta nucleotide sequences were sequenced per donor, approximately 20% of them non-productive. Roughly 5 DR-DQ haplotypes were handled as single units for association and clustering because linkage in the cohort was strong. Among the roughly 400 genotyped donors, 81% belonged to the genetic ancestry cluster associated with self-reported Caucasian donors. Rather than drawing on any new phenotypic data, the later analysis identified candidate immune exposures from TCR beta sequences and the way those sequences occurred across donors. The study profiled the T cell repertoires of under 850 subjects by immunosequencing and related them to cytomegalovirus serostatus. High-throughput TCR immunosequencing, statistical association of individual TCRs with disease status, and machine learning were combined to predict cytomegalovirus infection status. A later genetic analysis used genome-wide SNP genotypes for about 60% of the roughly 700 donors, treating that subset as a discovery cohort. Donor age, sex, ethnicity and CMV serostatus were compiled alongside the repertoire data. In a later analysis, previously published TCR beta repertoires from several hundred donors were re-analyzed and high-resolution HLA genotyping was added so that TCR occurrence patterns could be studied. In an earlier analysis of 500 to 650 of the donors, high-throughput TCR beta sequencing was used to judge whether each TCR beta V gene segment behaved as functional or pseudogenic. The study was designed to test whether signatures of past pathogen exposure could be identified by cataloging public T cell receptors. Typing coverage varied by locus: roughly 620-630 donors for A, B, C, DRB1 and DQB1; approximately 500 for DQA1; 606 for DPA1; approximately 490 for DPB1. Every discovery cohort repertoire had been produced on one sequencing platform. HLA typing included class I and class II loci at four-digit resolution. An early release that covered about 600 HLA-typed donors contained about 300 gigabases of sequencing data and 65 million to 100 million unique TCR sequences.

The cohort comprised fewer than 750 healthy bone marrow donors. At the time of sampling, all cohort members were nominally healthy, though unrecorded immune exposures were likely present. The donor was CMV seropositive and belonged to the group of about 290 seropositive cohort members. Every donor gave a peripheral blood sample, and the peripheral blood mononuclear cells from that sample were used for TCR beta sequencing. The Qiagen DNeasy Blood Extraction Kit was used to extract genomic DNA from the blood cell samples. On this clone itself: The antigen this receptor binds is unknown. There are no base qualities to consult, and no much larger clone falls within one base.

Library preparation used the immunoSEQ multiplex PCR assay. For the multiplex PCR, a mixture combining 60 forward primers for TCR Vbeta segments and 13 reverse primers for TCR Jbeta segments was used. The CDR3 region of rearranged TCR beta genes was amplified from genomic DNA by a multiplex PCR assay. Amplified TCR beta libraries were sequenced as 87-base-pair reads on the Illumina HiSeq System. The study's own analysis went as follows. A later analysis counted tens of millions of unique TCR beta chains across the 700 or so repertoires, and roughly 11 million of these chains were shared by at least two donors. A nearest-neighbor algorithm error-corrected the raw reads and collapsed the reads into unique sequences, merging closely related sequences to remove PCR and sequencing errors. CDR3 sequences were aligned to IMGT reference sequences to assign V, D and J gene segments. Each retained sequence needed at least a six-nucleotide match to both a V gene segment and a J gene segment. A rearrangement was called productive if the CDR3 had no stop codons and remained in frame with V and J, and every other rearrangement was called non-productive. CDR3 was defined according to IMGT convention as the region running from the second conserved V-encoded cysteine to the conserved J-encoded phenylalanine. The earlier analysis of 500 to 750 of the donors excluded any sequence lacking an unambiguous match to a single V gene segment. In an earlier analysis of some 590 of the donors, V segments were called functional above 56.7% productive rearrangements and were called segregating when the between-donor standard deviation exceeded 5%. A statistical classification framework was built for diagnosing cytomegalovirus status from the catalog of TCR beta chain sequences. A later analysis assigned V and J genes by comparing TCR nucleotide sequences with IMGT/GENE-DB human TR gene sequences. Using the TCRdist pipeline, a later analysis assigned CDR3 sequences along with most-parsimonious VDJ recombination scenarios. In a later analysis, every TCR beta chain was defined by the combination of its CDR3 amino acid sequence and its V-gene family, and reads without a unique V-gene family were dropped. A later analysis removed 550 to 650 highly shared, low-generation-probability nucleotide sequences to deal with suspected cross-contamination and a sequencing artifact. For each public chain, a later analysis derived a clonal expansion index from normalized ranks of inferred template counts within each repertoire. In a later analysis, generation probabilities were computed with a VDJ recombination model fitted to out-of-frame rearrangements, and the resulting probabilities were checked against IGoR. Hypergeometric tests were used in a later analysis to score TCR-TCR, TCR-HLA and TCR-CMV co-occurrence, with a repertoire-size bias correction applied to the TCR pairs. In a later analysis, false discovery rates were estimated by permuting HLA or CMV assignments 20 times. A later analysis grouped co-occurring TCRs with DBSCAN, adding TCRdist sequence similarity when clustering within HLA-allele-positive subsets. For co-occurrence clustering, repertoires with fewer than 30,000 or more than 120,000 public chains were excluded, along with 4 to 6 repertoires with anomalous nucleotide sharing. The clones in this table, taken by TCRdb from immuneACCESS, are in-frame only. Not every clone is retained; where verified, under half of the shortfall comes from an unresolved V gene, and the cause of the rest is unknown. V and J calls plus clone size are reproduced from that table; the DNA served to infer D and trimming. For this sample there are roughly 82,000 clones; 74% appear just once. Under 7.5% of the sample goes to the ten largest clones.

Broader findings and caveats from the paper: In an earlier analysis of approximately 590 of the donors, most TCR beta V segments were observed in productive rearrangements about 87% or about 30% of the time, broadly matching IMGT annotations. Most TCR sequences were seen in very few donors, while some public TCRs were found in many individuals. The authors suggested that the approach could potentially be extended to other disease states and immunological phenotypes. The classifier was reported to diagnose cytomegalovirus status with high specificity and sensitivity in both the original and validation cohorts. A later genetic analysis associated a missense DCLRE1C variant with V-gene and J-gene trimming of TCR beta chains, and an independent cohort replicated the association. A few of the identified cytomegalovirus-associated TCR beta chains were confirmed in vitro to be specific for cytomegalovirus antigens. The earlier analysis of approximately 540 of the donors excluded some 16 rarely observed V segments, including chromosome 9 orphons, because counts were too low. Assigning TCR associations to individual alleles was difficult when HLA alleles, especially DR and DQ, strongly co-occurred. In a later analysis, several top co-occurrence clusters were reported to appear linked to parvovirus B19, influenza, CMV and Epstein-Barr virus. This cohort had only TCR beta chains sequenced, and the lack of alpha or paired-chain data limited which features could be detected. The study listed 150 to 200 TCR beta chains as associated with cytomegalovirus. The presence/absence analyses assumed that sequencing depth was roughly uniform across donors, and that assumption may not be true. A later analysis found that most CMV-associated TCR beta chains appeared HLA-restricted, with HLA associations seemingly driven largely by CMV exposure. CMV serostatus was the only immune exposure information available for the cohort. In a later analysis, HLA-associated TCR beta chains showed more clonal expansion and lower generation probabilities than non-associated chains that were equally common. In a later genetic analysis, fewer N-insertions in productive TCRs were reported among donors in an Asian-associated ancestry cluster than the roughly 640-donor mean. A further reported finding was that TCR beta sequences accurately predicted the HLA-A and HLA-B alleles for most subjects in the first cohort. Because HLA typing was missing for some donors at each locus, association tests included only the typed subset. Correlated functional status among segregating V segments might reflect linkage disequilibrium, but an unknown experimental factor could not be ruled out. In a later analysis, TCR association rates were found to vary across HLA loci, with the most associated TCRs seen for DRB1 alleles and the fewest for HLA-C alleles. Specific HLA alleles were associated with 16,951 TCR beta sequences at a false discovery rate of 0.05 in a later analysis. A cluster of highly shared sequence variants was judged likely to be a technical artifact of the sequencing pipeline.

The clonotype originates from a woman aged 45-60 years in good health and CMV-seropositive. The sequenced material came from PBMCs.

The CDR3 reads as follows: CASSYPSGGLYGYTF. The bases read TGTGCCAGCAGTTACCCCTCAGGGGGCCTGTATGGCTACACCTTC. The V and J genes are TRBV6-5 and TRBJ1-2, and 8 junctional nucleotides match TRBD1. According to the germline V gene, CDR1 reads MNHEY and CDR2 reads SVGAGI. The cysteine opens and the phenylalanine closes a CDR3 of 15 amino acids. This entry keeps only the CDR3 DNA: 45 bases, framed from base 1. Trimming removed 2 bases from V and 5 bases from J; the gene matches leave 7 bases unexplained.